This record covers a single T cell receptor beta chain. Its antigen remains undetermined. No qualities accompany the bases; no much larger clone lies one base away. The data derive from a study of T cell responses to AZD1222 COVID-19 vaccine (dated by TCRdb to the early 2020s). In terms of the full investigation: TCR sequencing covered roughly 230 trial participants: 207 given two doses of AZD1222 and 26 given two doses of MenACWY control vaccine. Trial participants were enrolled by age into 18-55, 56-69 and 70-plus year subgroups, with around 150, 28 and 57 TCR-sequenced participants respectively.

According to the germline V gene (reference sequence), CDR1 reads LGHDT and CDR2 reads YNNKEL. The cysteine opens and the phenylalanine closes a CDR3 of 15 amino acids. Only CDR3 DNA is held: 45 bases, read in frame from base 1. V is shortened by 0 bases, J by 4 bases, and the region joining them spans 12 bases. The CDR3 regions of human TCRbeta chains were subjected to immunosequencing. The authors processed their data as follows. Repertoire TCRs were matched against a reference library of SARS-CoV-2-specific TCRs generated with the MIRA antigen-specificity platform. Breadth meant the fraction of unique TCRs that were SARS-CoV-2-associated, whereas depth meant the fraction of total T cells that were SARS-CoV-2-associated. Using the MIRA data, each spike-specific TCR was mapped to the spike region that the TCR reacts to and placed in a CD4 or CD8 class. Log10-transformed breadth and depth values were compared by one-way ANOVA with Sidak's multiple comparisons tests. TCRdb carries this immuneACCESS record with in-frame sequences only. Its versions omit some clonotypes, under half of them owing to an unresolved V gene in the studies checked, with the rest unexplained. V and J calls and clone size are given by that table; D and trimming were obtained from the DNA. Within this sample are roughly 150,000 clones, with roughly 90% of them counted one time only. Around 1.5% of the sample goes to the ten largest clones.

Paper-wide results and their limitations: Reportedly, close to half of the unique spike-specific TCRs recognized epitopes lying outside the regions that are mutated in the B.1.351 and B.1.1.7 variants. After two AZD1222 doses, spike-specific TCR breadth and depth were significantly higher than at day 0 and than in MenACWY recipients. Only five or six AZD1222 recipients were SARS-CoV-2 seropositive at baseline, limiting conclusions about previously exposed vaccinees. The 56-69-year group was small, and its depth increase did not reach significance, likely because of low power. Most participants were white British and females outnumbered males, and the authors suggested that clonal diversity may have been underestimated. CD4 TCRs associated with the vaccine covered the entire spike protein, and the dominant responses were in regions 160-218 and 743-854. No day 14 peak-response samples were available, so repertoires were characterized only after the peak T cell response.

The sample's time point label is to be understood as: about 28 days (+/-7) after the second vaccine dose. Because spike-specific TCR depth and breadth did not differ between the two schedules, AZD1222 recipients who got a second dose at roughly 4 weeks were pooled with those who got a second dose at roughly 12 weeks. Samples from vaccinated people were obtained from the UK trials COV001 and COV002, which included a single-blind randomized controlled phase 2/3 trial of AZD1222 (ChAdOx1 nCoV-19) in healthy adults. For TCRbeta chain sequencing, PBMC samples from trial participants were taken at day 0 and at day 28 after the second dose.

The sequence links TRBV3-1 (or the pseudogene TRBV3-2) to TRBJ1-2; the D region possibly corresponds to TRBD1 (5 bases align). The specimen comprised peripheral blood, sampled 28 days after the second AZD1222 dose. The clonotype originates from an adult who received the AZD1222 COVID-19 vaccine. The nucleotide sequence reads as follows: TGTGCCAGCAGCCAAGATCCAGGGAAGCTCTATGGCTACACCTTC. Translated, it reads CASSQDPGKLYGYTF.